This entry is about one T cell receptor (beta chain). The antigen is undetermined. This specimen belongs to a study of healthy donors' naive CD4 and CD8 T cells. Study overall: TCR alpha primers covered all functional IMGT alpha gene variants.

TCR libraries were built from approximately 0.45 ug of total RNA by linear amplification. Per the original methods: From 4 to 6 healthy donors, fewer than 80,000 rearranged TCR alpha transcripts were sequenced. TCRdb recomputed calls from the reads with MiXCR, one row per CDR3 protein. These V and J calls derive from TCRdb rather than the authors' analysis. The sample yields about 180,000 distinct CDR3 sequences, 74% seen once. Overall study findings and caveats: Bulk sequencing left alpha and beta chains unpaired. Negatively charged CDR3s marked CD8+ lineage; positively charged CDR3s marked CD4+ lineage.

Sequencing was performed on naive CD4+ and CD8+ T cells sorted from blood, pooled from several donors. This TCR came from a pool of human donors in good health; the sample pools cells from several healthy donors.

The CDR3 nucleotides are TGCAGCGTTGAAGATGACAGGCTCGAGCAGTACTTC. Its protein product is CSVEDDRLEQYF. The rearrangement joins TRBV29-1 to TRBJ2-7, with D tentatively TRBD1 (6 bases). Trimming pared 0 bases from V and 6 bases from J, leaving 9 bases between. This CDR3 is built from 12 residues. Germline CDR1 reads SQVTM; CDR2 reads ANQGSEA.